This T cell receptor beta chain derives from a study of OX40 agonist ivuxolimab in advanced cancers. The study, taken as a whole, reports: The study found that CD8+ T cells averaged more expanded clones than CD4+. It was not determined which antigens were specifically recognized by the peripheral T cells that had undergone clonal expansion.

A remark on this clone: Its matching antigen is unknown.

Assay used: immunoSEQ multiplex PCR; TCRdb lists only in-frame clones, some missing. The data contain fewer than 45,000 clones, roughly nine tenths of them singletons. CDR1 SGDLS and CDR2 YYNGEE come from the germline V gene. The CDR3 runs 15 residues. Trimming removed 3 bases from V and 2 bases from J, with 11 bases in between. The sequence was obtained from an adult with an advanced solid tumor such as melanoma, head and neck, liver or kidney cancer. Specimen: CD4+ or CD8+ T cells sorted from blood, collected in a trial of the OX40 agonist ivuxolimab. The chain combines TRBV9 with TRBJ1-4; D possibly corresponds to TRBD1 (6 bases). CDR3 sequence (DNA): TGTGCCAGCAGCGGTACAGGGAGGACTAATGAAAAACTGTTTTTT. This encodes CASSGTGRTNEKLFF.